Each of the 31 T cell receptor beta chains below was sequenced from the same sample in a study of blood T cell repertoires in COVID-19. This table comes from immunoSEQ multiplex PCR, and its TCRdb copy is limited to in-frame clones, with some not included. Seen here are 330,000 or so clones, about 91% observed once, and the top ten hold 9.9%. Specimen: peripheral blood. These receptors were taken from a man between 25 and 39 years old with COVID-19, enrolled during active disease.

The chain has TRBV6-5 and TRBJ2-5, with 9 bases identical to TRBD2. The germline CDR1 and CDR2 sequences are MNHEY and SVGAGI. The CDR3 is 15 residues long. V trimming: 2 bases; J trimming: 5 bases; junction bases outside the gene matches: 6. As DNA, the CDR3 is TGTGCCAGCAGTTACGGGCGGGGGGGATTGGAGACCCAGTACTTC. Encoded protein: CASSYGRGGLETQYF.

The rearrangement links TRBV3-1 (or the pseudogene TRBV3-2) to TRBJ2-7, with D possibly being TRBD2 (5 bases). The CDR3 spans 14 residues. In germline, CDR1 is LGHDT, CDR2 YNNKEL (reference sequence). Trimming pared 5 bases from V and 4 bases from J, leaving 15 bases between. CDR3 DNA sequence: TGTGCCAGCAGCGGACGGAGGCTAGAGTACGAGCAGTACTTC. Translated: CASSGRRLEYEQYF.

The chain couples TRBV2 to TRBJ2-7, with TRBD2 matching over 8 bases. Per the germline V gene, CDR1 is SNHLY and CDR2 is FYNNEI. Trimming cost V 7 bases and J 0 bases; bases outside gene matches: 11. The CDR3 length is 16 residues. CDR3 loop: CASTREGGTGSYEQYF. CDR3 coding DNA: TGTGCCAGCACCCGGGAGGGGGGGACGGGCTCCTACGAGCAGTACTTC.

DNA of the CDR3: TGCGCCAGCAGCGACCTAGAGGGAGAGATCACAGATACGCAGTATTTT. Protein: CASSDLEGEITDTQYF. The chain combines TRBV5-1 with TRBJ2-3, with TRBD2 as a possible D gene (5 bases). V lost 4 bases to trimming and J lost 2 bases, with 17 bases between them. Germline-derived CDR1 and CDR2 are SGHRS and YFSETQ. This CDR3 region has 16 residues. The complete variable domain, with remaining parts taken from reference TRBV5-1 and TRBJ2-3, reads KAGVTQTPRYLIKTRGQQVTLSCSPISGHRSVSWYQQTPGQGLQFLFEYFSETQRNKGNFPGRFSGRQFSNSRSEMNVSTLELGDSALYLCASSDLEGEITDTQYFGPGTRLTVL.

This clone was counted only a few times. The chain has TRBV4-2 and TRBJ1-5, with D possibly being TRBD1 (6 bases). The CDR3 sequence is 14 residues long. In germline, CDR1 is LGHNA, CDR2 YNFKEQ. The V and J ends lost 0 bases and 6 bases respectively, with 9 bases between them. Here the CDR3 DNA reads TGTGCCAGCAGCCAAGAGAGGGGGGGTCAGCCCCAGCATTTT. Translation gives CASSQERGGQPQHF.

The chain carries TRBV4-2 and TRBJ2-7, with TRBD1 identical over 9 bases. Germline CDR1 reads LGHNA; CDR2 reads YNFKEQ. Trimming cost V 0 bases and J 2 bases; bases outside gene matches: 8. This CDR3 region has 17 residues. The chain's CDR3 is CASSQDTSGTGTYEQYF. CDR3 nucleotide sequence: TGTGCCAGCAGCCAAGACACGTCCGGGACAGGGACCTACGAGCAGTACTTC.

The V and J genes are TRBV5-1 and TRBJ1-6; the D gene is possibly TRBD1 (6 bases). The V end was cut by 0 bases, the J end by 6 bases, with 16 bases between. Germline lookup yields CDR1 SGHRS and CDR2 YFSETQ. The CDR3 is 17 amino acids. The CDR3 nucleotides read TGCGCCAGCAGCTTGGCGGCTGTGGGACAAGCTAATTCACCCCTCCACTTT. Translating it yields CASSLAAVGQANSPLHF. The whole variable domain, filled in from reference TRBV5-1 and TRBJ1-6, reads KAGVTQTPRYLIKTRGQQVTLSCSPISGHRSVSWYQQTPGQGLQFLFEYFSETQRNKGNFPGRFSGRQFSNSRSEMNVSTLELGDSALYLCASSLAAVGQANSPLHFGNGTRLTVT.

The rearrangement joins TRBV29-1 to TRBJ2-3; a weak D match, TRBD1 (5 bases). The germline V gene encodes CDR1 SQVTM and CDR2 ANQGSEA. V lost 3 bases and J 2 bases, leaving 12 bases between the germline ends. This CDR3 contains 14 residues. This CDR3 is CSVDGAGSTDTQYF. CDR3 in DNA: TGCAGCGTTGATGGGGCAGGCTCCACAGATACGCAGTATTTT.

The V and J genes are TRBV4-2 and TRBJ1-2, with a possible D match to TRBD1 (5 bases). Germline V gene data show CDR1 as LGHNA and CDR2 as YNFKEQ. This CDR3 contains 16 residues. Trimming shortened V by 1 base and J by 1 base, and 13 bases separated the two germline ends. The CDR3: CASSQGGPSFNYGYTF. CDR3 sequence (DNA): TGTGCCAGCAGCCAAGGGGGCCCCTCCTTTAACTATGGCTACACCTTC.

The rearrangement uses TRBV5-5 and TRBJ1-3, with 7 bases lining up with TRBD1. This CDR3 has 15 amino acids. The germline gives CDR1 SGHKS, CDR2 YYEKEE (reference sequence). V lost 2 bases and J lost 2; bases outside the gene matches: 4. CDR3 coding DNA: TGTGCCAGCAGCTTCAGGGGGGCGACTGGAAACACCATATATTTT. Its translation: CASSFRGATGNTIYF.

The genes are TRBV5-4 and TRBJ2-7, with no clear D. Trimming took off 0 bases at V and 3 bases at J, with 7 bases between the two ends. This CDR3 spans 13 amino acids. Germline V lookup: CDR1 SGHNT, CDR2 YYREEE (reference sequence). CDR3 sequence reads: CASSLVSSYEQYF. CDR3 coding DNA: TGTGCCAGCAGCTTGGTTAGTAGCTACGAGCAGTACTTC. The full variable domain, completed using reference TRBV5-4 and TRBJ2-7, is ETGVTQSPTHLIKTRGQQVTLRCSSQSGHNTVSWYQQALGQGPQFIFQYYREEENGRGNFPPRFSGLQFPNYSSELNVNALELDDSALYLCASSLVSSYEQYFGPGTRLTVT.

The chain joins TRBV7-2 to TRBJ2-1; 9 bases line up with TRBD1. V was clipped by 1 base and J by 12 bases; unmatched bases: 10. CDR1 SGHTA and CDR2 FQGNSA come from the germline V gene. There are 15 residues in the CDR3. The CDR3 here is CASSLDVRTGVGQFF. As DNA, the CDR3 is TGTGCCAGCAGCTTAGACGTTCGGACAGGGGTTGGGCAGTTCTTC.

This chain connects TRBV19 to TRBJ2-3, with D possibly being TRBD2 (5 bases). V shed 6 bases and J shed 1 base, with 23 bases lying between them. The V gene's germline CDR1 is LNHDA and CDR2 SQIVND (reference sequence). The CDR3 spans 18 residues. CDR3 nucleotides: TGTGCCAGTAGCGCCTCCGACGGGGAACCGAAGCGCACAGATACGCAGTATTTT. The encoded protein is CASSASDGEPKRTDTQYF.

This chain links TRBV9 with TRBJ1-2, with 8 bases lining up with TRBD1. Germline lookup yields CDR1 SGDLS and CDR2 YYNGEE. J was trimmed by 8 bases and V by 4 bases; bases with no gene match: 13. The length of the CDR3 is 15 residues. In nucleotides, the CDR3 is TGTGCCAGCAGCCTTGGGTTGACAGGGGATACAGGCTACACCTTC. It is translated as CASSLGLTGDTGYTF. The entire variable domain, with the rest obtained from reference TRBV9 and TRBJ1-2, is as follows: DSGVTQTPKHLITATGQRVTLRCSPRSGDLSVYWYQQSLDQGLQFLIQYYNGEERAKGNILERFSAQQFPDLHSELNLSSLELGDSALYFCASSLGLTGDTGYTFGSGTRLTVV.

The chain has TRBV19 and TRBJ2-7; 8 bases align to TRBD1. The germline V gene has CDR1 LNHDA and CDR2 SQIVND (reference sequence). Trimming at V came to 4 bases and at J to 4 bases, leaving 6 bases not matched to a gene. The CDR3 loop spans 14 amino acids. The CDR3 here is CASSTFQGAYEQYF. In DNA, the CDR3 is TGTGCCAGTAGTACTTTCCAGGGGGCTTACGAGCAGTACTTC.

The gene calls are TRBV7-8 and TRBJ2-1, with 9 bases identical to TRBD1. V lost 0 bases to trimming and J lost 7 bases; unmatched junction nucleotides: 7. There are 16 residues in the CDR3. Germline V CDR1 and CDR2: SGHVS, FQNEAQ. The CDR3 spells CASSLAGTGYGNEQFF. DNA of the CDR3: TGTGCCAGCAGCTTAGCCGGGACAGGGTACGGGAATGAGCAGTTCTTC.

The rearrangement links TRBV27 to TRBJ1-2; D ambiguous. The V gene's germline CDR1 is MNHEY and CDR2 SMNVEV (reference sequence). The CDR3 is made up of 14 amino acids. Trimming cost V 2 bases and J 8 bases, with 15 bases left between them. CDR3 nucleotides: TGTGCCAGCAGTTTAGTAAGGGAGGCAATCGGCTACACCTTC. Its protein product is CASSLVREAIGYTF.

This chain connects TRBV4-1 to TRBJ1-5; 7 nucleotides align to TRBD1. The CDR3 is made up of 17 amino acids. V was clipped by 4 bases and J by 1 base; unmatched bases: 10. Germline values: CDR1 MGHRA, CDR2 YSYEKL. The CDR3, as DNA: TGCGCCAGCAGCCCCAGATACGGACAGGCCAGCAATCAGCCCCAGCATTTT. Protein sequence: CASSPRYGQASNQPQHF.

CDR3 DNA sequence: TGTGCCAGCAGTTGGGGCCCGGGACAGGATTATGGCTACACCTTC. As protein: CASSWGPGQDYGYTF. This chain links TRBV27 with TRBJ1-2; 8 bases are a match to TRBD1. CDR1 MNHEY and CDR2 SMNVEV come from the germline V gene (reference sequence). The V and J ends lost 4 bases and 5 bases, in that order; junction bases with no gene match: 9. CDR3 length: 15 amino acids.

This CDR3 reads CACITGGYVYEQYF. The CDR3 DNA reads TGTGCCTGTATCACAGGGGGCTATGTGTACGAGCAGTACTTC. This chain connects TRBV30 to TRBJ2-7; 9 bases agree with TRBD1. The CDR3 is 14 amino acids. From germline, CDR1 is GTSNPN and CDR2 SVGIG (reference sequence). With 6 bases clipped from V and 4 bases from J, the junction kept 10 bases outside the gene matches.

Only one count was recorded for this clone. The gene calls are TRBV29-1 and TRBJ2-5; 7 bases fit TRBD1. The V and J ends lost 4 bases and 1 base, in that order; junction bases with no gene match: 3. Germline CDR1 and CDR2: SQVTM and ANQGSEA. The CDR3 length is 13 residues. CDR3 loop: CSVARGLQETQYF. The CDR3 nucleotides are TGCAGCGTTGCGAGGGGGCTCCAAGAGACCCAGTACTTC.

The chain carries TRBV6-5 and TRBJ1-5; perhaps TRBD1 as D (6 bases). The CDR3 spans 14 residues. CDR1 and CDR2 from the germline V gene are MNHEY and SVGAGI. Trimming removed 6 bases from V and 2 bases from J, with 11 bases in between. The CDR3 sequence: CASSAGAGNQPQHF. CDR3 coding DNA: TGTGCCAGCAGCGCGGGGGCTGGCAATCAGCCCCAGCATTTT.

The chain recombines TRBV19 with TRBJ2-7; the D gene is possibly TRBD1 (6 bases). CDR1 LNHDA and CDR2 SQIVND come from the germline V gene (reference sequence). The CDR3 is 11 residues long. V was trimmed by 5 bases and J by 7 bases, leaving 9 bases between them. The CDR3 protein is CASSVRGEQYF. The CDR3 bases are TGTGCCAGTAGTGTTAGGGGGGAGCAGTACTTC.

The chain links TRBV7-9 to TRBJ1-4, with D unclear. The germline V and J ends were trimmed by 0 bases and 0 bases, with 14 bases remaining between them. Germline-derived CDR1 and CDR2 are SEHNR and FQNEAQ (reference sequence). The CDR3 length is 18 residues. CDR3 amino acids: CASSLARSVFATNEKLFF. The CDR3 nucleotides are TGTGCCAGCAGCTTAGCGCGGTCCGTATTTGCAACTAATGAAAAACTGTTTTTT.

The chain recombines TRBV6-6 with TRBJ2-5, with TRBD1 matching over 7 bases. After removal of 6 bases from V and 2 bases from J, the junction contained 6 bases not matched to a gene. In germline, CDR1 is MNHNY, CDR2 SVGAGI (reference sequence). This CDR3 has 14 amino acids. The CDR3 here is CASSQQGTQETQYF. DNA for the CDR3: TGTGCCAGCAGCCAACAGGGGACACAAGAGACCCAGTACTTC.

J is TRBJ1-4 and V is TRBV2, with D possibly being TRBD1 (6 bases). Germline V gene sequence: CDR1 SNHLY, CDR2 FYNNEI. This CDR3 has 15 amino acids. The V end lost 6 bases, the J end lost 7 bases, and 18 bases lay between the germline ends. The CDR3 DNA is TGTGCCAGCAGCAACGGGGGGGCAACCGGTGAAAAACTGTTTTTT. Translated: CASSNGGATGEKLFF. Supplemented by reference TRBV2 and TRBJ1-4, the full variable domain reads EPEVTQTPSHQVTQMGQEVILRCVPISNHLYFYWYRQILGQKVEFLVSFYNNEISEKSEIFDDQFSVERPDGSNFTLKIRSTKLEDSAMYFCASSNGGATGEKLFFGSGTQLSVL.

The rearrangement joins TRBV5-4 to TRBJ2-7, with 8 positions matching TRBD1. The CDR3 consists of 12 residues. V was clipped by 3 bases and J by 9 bases; unmatched bases: 5. Germline V gives CDR1 SGHNT, CDR2 YYREEE (reference sequence). CDR3 in DNA: TGTGCCAGCAGCTCGGACAGGGTTGGGCAGTACTTC. It yields the protein CASSSDRVGQYF.

The chain recombines TRBV4-1 with TRBJ2-1; D is ambiguous. The CDR3 has 11 residues. The V end was cut by 3 bases, the J end by 11 bases, with 8 bases between. Germline CDR1 MGHRA, CDR2 YSYEKL. The CDR3 DNA reads TGCGCCAGCAGCCACTCTAGTCAGCAGTTCTTC. As protein: CASSHSSQQFF.

Written as DNA, the CDR3 is TGCGCCAGCAGCACAAGATGGAGCGGGGGGGCATTGGGTGAGCAGTTCTTC. Its translation: CASSTRWSGGALGEQFF. V and J are TRBV5-1 and TRBJ2-1; TRBD2 matches 10 bases. There are 17 residues in the CDR3. Germline CDR1 and CDR2: SGHRS and YFSETQ. Unmatched junction bases numbered 16, after V lost 4 bases and J lost 9 bases.

V usage is TRBV15 and J usage is TRBJ2-4; perhaps TRBD2 as D (5 bases). This CDR3 is 16 amino acids long. V shed 1 base and J shed 0 bases, with 10 bases lying between them. Germline V gene data show CDR1 as LNHNV and CDR2 as YYDKDF (reference sequence). The CDR3 here is CATSRAAALAKNIQYF. The DNA for the CDR3 is TGTGCCACCAGCAGAGCAGCGGCTCTAGCCAAAAACATTCAGTACTTC.

This rearrangement joins TRBV6-1 to TRBJ2-1, with D possibly being TRBD2 (6 bases). The germline CDR1 and CDR2 sequences are MNHNS and SASEGT. Deletions cut 3 bases from V and 1 base from J, with 13 bases between. The CDR3 sequence is 16 residues long. CDR3 sequence (DNA): TGTGCCAGCAGTGATGAGGAGGGAAGGTCCTACAATGAGCAGTTCTTC. Protein product: CASSDEEGRSYNEQFF.